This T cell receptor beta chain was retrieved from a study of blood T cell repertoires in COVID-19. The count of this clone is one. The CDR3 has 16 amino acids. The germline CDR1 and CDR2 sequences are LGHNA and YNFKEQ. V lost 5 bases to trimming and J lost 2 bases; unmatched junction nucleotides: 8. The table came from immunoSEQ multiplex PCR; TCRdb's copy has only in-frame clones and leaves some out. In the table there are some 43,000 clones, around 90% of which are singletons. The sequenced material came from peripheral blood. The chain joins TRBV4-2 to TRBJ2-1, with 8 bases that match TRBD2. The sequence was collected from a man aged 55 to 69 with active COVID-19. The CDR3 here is CASSSPGLGPYNEQFF. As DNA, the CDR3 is TGTGCCAGCAGCAGCCCGGGACTAGGGCCCTACAATGAGCAGTTCTTC.